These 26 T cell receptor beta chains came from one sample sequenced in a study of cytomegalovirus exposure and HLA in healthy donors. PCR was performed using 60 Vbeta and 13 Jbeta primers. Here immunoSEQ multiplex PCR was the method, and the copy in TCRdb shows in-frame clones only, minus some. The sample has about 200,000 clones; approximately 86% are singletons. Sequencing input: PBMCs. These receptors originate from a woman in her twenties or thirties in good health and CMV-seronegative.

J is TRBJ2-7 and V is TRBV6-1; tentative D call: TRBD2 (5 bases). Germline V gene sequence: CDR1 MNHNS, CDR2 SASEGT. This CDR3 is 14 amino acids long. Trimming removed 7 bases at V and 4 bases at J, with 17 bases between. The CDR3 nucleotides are TGTGCCAGCACCCCAGCGCTAGCCCAGTACGAGCAGTACTTC. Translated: CASTPALAQYEQYF.

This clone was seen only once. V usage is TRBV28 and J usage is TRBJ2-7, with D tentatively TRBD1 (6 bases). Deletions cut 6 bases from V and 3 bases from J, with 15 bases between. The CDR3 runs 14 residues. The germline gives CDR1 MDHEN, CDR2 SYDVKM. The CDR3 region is CASRQIGQFYEQYF. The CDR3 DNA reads TGTGCCAGCAGGCAAATAGGACAGTTCTACGAGCAGTACTTC.

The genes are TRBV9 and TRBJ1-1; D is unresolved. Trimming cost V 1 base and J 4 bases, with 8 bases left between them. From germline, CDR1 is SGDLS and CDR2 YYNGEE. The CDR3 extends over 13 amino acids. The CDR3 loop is CASSVWLSTEAFF. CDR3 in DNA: TGTGCCAGCAGCGTATGGTTGAGCACTGAAGCTTTCTTT.

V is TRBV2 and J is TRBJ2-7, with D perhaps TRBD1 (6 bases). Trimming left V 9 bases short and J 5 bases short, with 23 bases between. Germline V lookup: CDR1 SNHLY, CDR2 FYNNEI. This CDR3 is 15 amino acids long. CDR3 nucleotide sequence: TGTGCCAGTCGAACCCTAGAGGGACATCTCCACGAGCAGTACTTC. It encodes CASRTLEGHLHEQYF.

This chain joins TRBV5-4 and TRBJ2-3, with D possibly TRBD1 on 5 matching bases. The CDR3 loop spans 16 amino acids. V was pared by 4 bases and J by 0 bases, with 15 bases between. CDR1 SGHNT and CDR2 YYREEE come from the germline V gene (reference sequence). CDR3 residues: CASSLAGRSSTDTQYF. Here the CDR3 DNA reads TGTGCCAGCAGCCTGGCAGGGCGATCTAGCACAGATACGCAGTATTTT.

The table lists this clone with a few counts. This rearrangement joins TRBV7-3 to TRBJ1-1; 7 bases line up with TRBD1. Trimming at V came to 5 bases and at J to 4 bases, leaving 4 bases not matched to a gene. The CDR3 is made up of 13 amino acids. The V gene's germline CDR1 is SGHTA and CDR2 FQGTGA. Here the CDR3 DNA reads TGTGCCAGCAGCGCAGACAGGGCCACTGAAGCTTTCTTT. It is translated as CASSADRATEAFF.

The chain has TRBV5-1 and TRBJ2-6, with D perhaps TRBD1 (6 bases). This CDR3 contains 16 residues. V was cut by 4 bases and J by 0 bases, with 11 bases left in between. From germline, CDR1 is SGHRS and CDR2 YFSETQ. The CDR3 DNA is TGCGCCAGCAGCCCAGGACAGATCTCTGGGGCCAACGTCCTGACTTTC. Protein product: CASSPGQISGANVLTF.

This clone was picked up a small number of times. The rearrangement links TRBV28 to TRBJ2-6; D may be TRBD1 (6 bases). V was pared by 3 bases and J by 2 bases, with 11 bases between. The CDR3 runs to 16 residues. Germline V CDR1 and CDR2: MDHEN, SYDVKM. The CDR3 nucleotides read TGTGCCAGCAGTTTCTGGACAGATGCTGGGGCCAACGTCCTGACTTTC. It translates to CASSFWTDAGANVLTF.

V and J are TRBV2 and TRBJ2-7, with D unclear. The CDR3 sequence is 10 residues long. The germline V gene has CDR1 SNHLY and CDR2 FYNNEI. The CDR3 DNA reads TGTGGGGCCGGTTCCTACGAGCAGTACTTC. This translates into CGAGSYEQYF. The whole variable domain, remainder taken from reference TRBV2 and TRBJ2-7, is EPEVTQTPSHQVTQMGQEVILRCVPISNHLYFYWYRQILGQKVEFLVSFYNNEISEKSEIFDDQFSVERPDGSNFTLKIRSTKLEDSAMYFCGAGSYEQYFGPGTRLTVT.

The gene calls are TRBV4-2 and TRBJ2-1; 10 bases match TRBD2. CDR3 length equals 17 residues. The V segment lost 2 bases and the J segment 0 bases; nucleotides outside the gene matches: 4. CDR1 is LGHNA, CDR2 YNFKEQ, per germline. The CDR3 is CASSQKREGLSYNEQFF. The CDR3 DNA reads TGTGCCAGCAGCCAAAAGCGGGAGGGCCTCTCCTACAATGAGCAGTTCTTC.

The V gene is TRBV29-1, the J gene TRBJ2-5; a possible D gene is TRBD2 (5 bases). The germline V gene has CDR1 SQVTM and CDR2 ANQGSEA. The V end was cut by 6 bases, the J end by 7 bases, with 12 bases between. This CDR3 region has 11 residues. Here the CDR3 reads CSVAASWTQYF. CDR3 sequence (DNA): TGCAGCGTAGCGGCGTCTTGGACCCAGTACTTC.

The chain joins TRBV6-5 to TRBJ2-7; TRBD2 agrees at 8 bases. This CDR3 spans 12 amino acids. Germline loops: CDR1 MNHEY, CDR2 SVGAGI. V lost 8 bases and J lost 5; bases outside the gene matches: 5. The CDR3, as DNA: TGTGCCAGCTGGGAGCGGGAGCACGAGCAGTACTTC. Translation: CASWEREHEQYF.

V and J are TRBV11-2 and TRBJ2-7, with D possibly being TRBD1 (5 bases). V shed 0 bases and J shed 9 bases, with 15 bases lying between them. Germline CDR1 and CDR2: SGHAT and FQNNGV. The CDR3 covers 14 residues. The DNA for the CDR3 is TGTGCCAGCAGCTTAGATGGTGGGGCTACCGGGCAGTACTTC. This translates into CASSLDGGATGQYF.

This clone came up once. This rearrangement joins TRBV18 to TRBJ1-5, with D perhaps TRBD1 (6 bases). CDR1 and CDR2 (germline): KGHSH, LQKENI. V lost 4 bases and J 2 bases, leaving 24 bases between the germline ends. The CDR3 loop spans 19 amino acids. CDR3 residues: CASSRLSPDRLGGNQPQHF. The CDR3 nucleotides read TGTGCCAGCTCACGACTCTCCCCCGACAGGTTGGGCGGCAATCAGCCCCAGCATTTT.

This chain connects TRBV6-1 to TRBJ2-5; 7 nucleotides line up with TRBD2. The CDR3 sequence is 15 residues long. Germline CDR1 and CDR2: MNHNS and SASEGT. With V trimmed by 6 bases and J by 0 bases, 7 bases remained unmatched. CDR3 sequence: CASRGLAVYQETQYF. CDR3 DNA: TGTGCCAGCAGAGGGCTAGCGGTGTACCAAGAGACCCAGTACTTC.

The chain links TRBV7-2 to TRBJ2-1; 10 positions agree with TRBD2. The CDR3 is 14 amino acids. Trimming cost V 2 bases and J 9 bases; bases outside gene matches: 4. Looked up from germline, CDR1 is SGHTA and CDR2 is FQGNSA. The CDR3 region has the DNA TGTGCCAGCAGCTTAAGCGGGGGGGCCAGTGAGCAGTTCTTC. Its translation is CASSLSGGASEQFF.

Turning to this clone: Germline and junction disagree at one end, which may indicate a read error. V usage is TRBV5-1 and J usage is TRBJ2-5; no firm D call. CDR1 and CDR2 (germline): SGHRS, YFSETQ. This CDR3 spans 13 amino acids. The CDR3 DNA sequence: TGCGCCAGCAGCTTGGCCGTTCAAGAGGCCCAGTACTTC. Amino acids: CASSLAVQEAQYF.

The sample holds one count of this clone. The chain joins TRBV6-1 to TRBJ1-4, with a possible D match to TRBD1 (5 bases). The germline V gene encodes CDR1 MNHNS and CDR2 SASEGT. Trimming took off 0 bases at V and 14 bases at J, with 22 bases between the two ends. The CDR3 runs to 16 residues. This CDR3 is CASSEAGEGLRGGLFF. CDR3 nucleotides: TGTGCCAGCAGTGAAGCGGGGGAAGGCCTCCGGGGAGGTCTGTTTTTT.

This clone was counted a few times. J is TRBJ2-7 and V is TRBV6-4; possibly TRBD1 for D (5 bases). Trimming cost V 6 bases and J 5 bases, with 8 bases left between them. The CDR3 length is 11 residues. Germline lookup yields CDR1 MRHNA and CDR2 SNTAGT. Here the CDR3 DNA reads TGTGCCAGCAGCGACAGCAACGAGCAGTACTTC. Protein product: CASSDSNEQYF.

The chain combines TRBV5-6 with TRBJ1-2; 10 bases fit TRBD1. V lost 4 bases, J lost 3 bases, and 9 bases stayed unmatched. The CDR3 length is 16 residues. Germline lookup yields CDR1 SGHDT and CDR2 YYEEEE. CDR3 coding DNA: TGTGCCAGCAGCACGATTGACAGGGGGCAGGACTATGGCTACACCTTC. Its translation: CASSTIDRGQDYGYTF.

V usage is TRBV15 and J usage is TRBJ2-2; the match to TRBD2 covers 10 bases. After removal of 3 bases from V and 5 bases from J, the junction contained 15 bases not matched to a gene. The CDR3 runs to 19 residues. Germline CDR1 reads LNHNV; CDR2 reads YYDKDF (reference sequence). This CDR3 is CATSRAGSQREGRTGELFF. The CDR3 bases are TGTGCCACCAGCAGGGCTGGCTCCCAGCGGGAGGGCCGAACCGGGGAGCTGTTTTTT.

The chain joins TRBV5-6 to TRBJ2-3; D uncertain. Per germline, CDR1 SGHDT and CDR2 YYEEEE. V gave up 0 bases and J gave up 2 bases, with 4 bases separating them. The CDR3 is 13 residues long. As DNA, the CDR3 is TGTGCCAGCAGCTTGGGGGCCACAGATACGCAGTATTTT. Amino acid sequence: CASSLGATDTQYF.

CDR3 region: CASSRGSATEETQYF. CDR3 bases: TGTGCCAGTAGTAGAGGTAGCGCCACTGAAGAGACCCAGTACTTC. The chain carries TRBV19 and TRBJ2-5, with D tentatively TRBD2 (5 bases). Germline CDR1 LNHDA, CDR2 SQIVND (reference sequence). The CDR3 contains 15 residues. V was trimmed by 4 bases and J by 3 bases, leaving 15 bases between them.

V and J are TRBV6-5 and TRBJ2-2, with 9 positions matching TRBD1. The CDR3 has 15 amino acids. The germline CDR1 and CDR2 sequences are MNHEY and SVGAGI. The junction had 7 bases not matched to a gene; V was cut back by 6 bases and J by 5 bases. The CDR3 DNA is TGTGCCAGCAGGCGCCCAGACAGGGGGACCGGGGAGCTGTTTTTT. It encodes CASRRPDRGTGELFF.

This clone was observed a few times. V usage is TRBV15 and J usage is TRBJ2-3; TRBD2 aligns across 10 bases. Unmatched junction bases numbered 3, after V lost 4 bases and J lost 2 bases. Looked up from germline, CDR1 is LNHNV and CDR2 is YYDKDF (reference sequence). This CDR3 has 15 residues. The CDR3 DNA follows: TGTGCCACCAGCACCCTAGCGGGGGCCACAGATACGCAGTATTTT. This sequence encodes CATSTLAGATDTQYF.

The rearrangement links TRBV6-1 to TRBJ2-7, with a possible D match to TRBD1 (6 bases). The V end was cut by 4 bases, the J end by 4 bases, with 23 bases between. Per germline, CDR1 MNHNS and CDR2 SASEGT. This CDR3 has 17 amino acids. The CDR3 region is CASSATLPGTPGYEQYF. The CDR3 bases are TGTGCCAGCAGTGCCACTCTCCCGGGGACACCAGGATACGAGCAGTACTTC.